Reported below is one T cell receptor (beta chain). The PCR ran on 60 Vbeta and 13 Jbeta primers. Sequencing was performed with immunoSEQ multiplex PCR; in TCRdb, only in-frame clones are kept and a portion is missing. The data hold about 170,000 clones, with about 85% observed a single time. The data belong to a study of cytomegalovirus exposure and HLA in healthy donors. The CDR3 has 15 amino acids. Germline-derived CDR1 and CDR2 are SGHAT and FQNNGV. The genes are TRBV11-2 and TRBJ2-5, with 7 bases fitting TRBD1. The DNA matches TRBJ2-7 better at its end, which makes the J call doubtful. Material for sequencing was PBMCs. This sequence was found in a boy between 2 and 10 years old in good health and CMV-seronegative. CDR3 in amino acids: CASSSLDRSSYEQYF. The CDR3 coding sequence is TGTGCCAGCAGCTCTCTGGACAGGTCCTCCTACGAGCAGTACTTC.